This TCR beta chain is from a study of shared clonotypes between healthy human individuals. This CDR3 is 18 amino acids long. Germline CDR1 is LGHNA and CDR2 is YNFKEQ. J gave up 4 bases and V 0 bases, and 11 bases lay outside the gene matches. Study-wide findings and caveats: Naive CD4 clonotypes overlapped across a few donors at approximately 5%. In general, naive subsets displayed greater estimated richness than memory subsets did.

As concerns this clone: Its antigen is unidentified.

This table comes from immunoSEQ multiplex PCR, and its TCRdb copy is limited to in-frame clones, with some not included. The sample contains roughly 2,300,000 clones, under 95% of which appear only once. This sequence joins TRBV4-2 and TRBJ2-1, with TRBD2 matching 8 bases. Sample: naive CD4+ T cells from PBMCs. As to subset: CD45RA+ positively selected. This receptor was obtained from a young man in good health. Some clones in this sample may be carry-over from other donors' samples. In nucleotides, the CDR3 is TGTGCCAGCAGCCAAGATTACCTTAACCTAGCGGGTTACAATGAGCAGTTCTTC. As protein: CASSQDYLNLAGYNEQFF.